This TCR beta chain appears in the sequencing data of a study of T cell responses to AZD1222 COVID-19 vaccine. Profiling relied on immunoSEQ multiplex PCR, and the TCRdb table lists in-frame clones only, not all of them. Counted here are 120,000 or so clones, about 90% occurring once; the ten biggest clones make up roughly 4.4%. V was clipped by 1 base and J by 6 bases, with 4 bases between them. The germline CDR1 and CDR2 sequences are LNHDA and SQIVND (reference sequence). This CDR3 has 13 amino acids. The sequence came from an adult in good health. The chain employs TRBV19 and TRBJ1-6; D unresolved. The input for sequencing was peripheral blood, taken on day 0 of MenACWY control vaccination. This CDR3 reads CASSIGVNSPLHF. The CDR3 coding sequence is TGTGCCAGTAGTATAGGTGTTAATTCACCCCTCCACTTT. Combining the CDR3 with reference TRBV19 and TRBJ1-6 gives the whole variable domain DGGITQSPKYLFRKEGQNVTLSCEQNLNHDAMYWYRQDPGQGLRLIYYSQIVNDFQKGDIAEGYSVSREKKESFPLTVTSAQKNPTAFYLCASSIGVNSPLHFGNGTRLTVT.